The entry below describes one TCR beta chain. No cognate antigen has been identified for it. There are no base qualities to consult, and no much larger clone falls within one base. After 10 days of culture, CD4+ T cells were isolated with the EasySep CD4+ T cell isolation kit. PCR-confirmed SARS-CoV-2 infection had occurred in convalescent patients between March and December 2020, before the Alpha, Beta and Delta variants emerged in the United States. Half of the culture medium was replaced with fresh IL-2-containing medium on days 3 and 7. Unless noted otherwise, every peptide stimulation condition was cultured in triplicate wells. Using Ficoll-Paque Plus gradient centrifugation, PBMC were separated from whole blood and then either used fresh or cryopreserved at -140C. The QIAamp micro DNA kit was used to extract genomic DNA from the cultured CD4+ T cells. This record comes from a study of vaccination effects on CD4 cells after COVID-19 (dated by TCRdb to between 2021 and 2022). Study-level background: To identify antigen-specific CD4+ T cell clonotypes by their expansion, the ViraFEST assay first stimulated PBMC with viral peptide pools and then applied TCR sequencing. Pre-vaccine samples were drawn from a couple of convalescent patients 16 days and one week before the first dose, at 142 and 148 days after COVID-19 diagnosis. Each well held around 2 million PBMC cultured in IMDM containing roughly 5.1% human AB serum, 8 to 10 IU/ml IL-2 and gentamicin, along with 10 ug/ml peptides. Altogether, around ten COVID-19 convalescent patients and a few SARS-CoV-2-naive healthy vaccine recipients made up the full study. Each participant got two doses of an mRNA SARS-CoV-2 vaccine, either BNT162b2 or mRNA-1273. In both COVID-19 convalescent patients and infection-naive vaccine recipients, the study compared SARS-CoV-2 spike-specific CD4+ TCR repertoires from before mRNA vaccination with those from after it. The Oncomine TCR Beta short-read assay on an Illumina iSeq 100 was used to sequence cultures from other donors in the study.

The library relied on the immunoSEQ multiplex PCR assay. DNA from the cultured and isolated CD4+ T cells underwent TCR beta CDR3 sequencing. In the original analysis: Non-productive TCR sequences were removed and reads were trimmed to the CDR3 region, keeping CDR3s of at least 7 amino acids. The MANAFEST web app was used to pick out antigen-specific clonotypes by comparing their expansion in peptide wells with that in reference cultures. To count as positive, a clone had to show expansion at FDR<0.05 compared with the reference and with all other wells, an odds ratio above 5, and a frequency above 0.1% in two replicate wells. A clonotype was defined as cross-reactive if the clonotype was significantly expanded both in SARS-CoV-2 spike wells and in at least one common cold coronavirus spike condition. Levenshtein distance calculated with the stringdist R package was used to assess CDR3 similarity, and unrooted trees were constructed with ape in R 3.6.1. Entries here come from immuneACCESS through TCRdb and include only in-frame sequences with V and J called. Some clones fail to appear in such tables; in the studies checked, an unresolved V gene covers under half of the shortfall, and the cause of the remainder is unknown. V and J calls and clone size come straight from that table; D and trimming were deduced from the DNA. Here the sample has 45,000 or so clones; more than 75% occur a single time. The top ten clonotypes cover approximately 12% of the sample.

Results and caveats for the whole study, not just this receptor: The study was limited by a small number of convalescent patients and lacked early post-infection timepoints. For convalescent patients, new clones induced by the vaccine made up most of the post-vaccine spike-reactive repertoire, and these new clones were largely distinct from the clones induced by infection. At late post-vaccination timepoints, both infection-induced and vaccine-induced clones showed marked clonal contraction, consistent with waning T cell responses.

The CDR3 contains 14 residues, cysteine and phenylalanine counted. The only DNA kept is the CDR3, 42 bases in frame from the first base. At the junction V is shortened by 8 bases and J by 3 bases; bases outside the gene matches: 7. CDR1 and CDR2, per the germline V gene, are MNHEY and SVGAGI. This specimen was CD4+ T cells from PBMCs cultured without peptide, taken before COVID-19 vaccination. The TCR sequence derives from a human donor who had a prior SARS-CoV-2 infection. The V and J genes are TRBV6-5 and TRBJ1-1, with 9 junctional bases fitting TRBD1. The CDR3 has the sequence CASDQDRGYTEAFF. The bases read TGTGCCAGCGACCAGGACAGGGGTTACACTGAAGCTTTCTTT.